Each of the 27 T cell receptor beta chains below was sequenced from the same sample in a study of T cell repertoires in cytomegalovirus infection. For these TCRs, the target antigens are not known. TCRdb independently ran MiXCR on the reads; one entry per CDR3 protein. The repertoire holds approximately 990,000 distinct CDR3 sequences, with 30% to 40% as singletons. The sequencing used cultured CD8+ T cells from PBMCs, collected from culture after CMV antigen stimulation. These receptors were taken from a human donor in good health (CMV status not recorded). Some clones in this sample may be carry-over from other donors' samples.

V is TRBV20-1 and J is TRBJ2-7; 7 bases agree with TRBD1. The germline gives CDR1 DFQATT, CDR2 SNEGSKA (reference sequence). CDR3 size: 14 residues. V trimming: 5 bases; J trimming: 1 base; junction bases outside the gene matches: 8. CDR3: CSAGPRDRSYEQYF. Here the CDR3 DNA reads TGCAGTGCTGGTCCCCGGGACAGATCCTACGAGCAGTACTTC.

The chain's CDR3 is CASRQGFLAKNIQYF. DNA of the CDR3: TGTGCCAGCAGGCAGGGGTTTTTAGCCAAAAACATTCAGTACTTC. This sequence joins TRBV28 and TRBJ2-4, with D maybe TRBD1 (6 bases). Germline V CDR1 and CDR2: MDHEN, SYDVKM. V lost 6 bases and J lost 0, with 12 bases in between. The CDR3 has 15 amino acids. The full variable domain, its missing parts supplied by reference TRBV28 and TRBJ2-4, is DVKVTQSSRYLVKRTGEKVFLECVQDMDHENMFWYRQDPGLGLRLIYFSYDVKMKEKGDIPEGYSVSREKKERFSLILESASTNQTSMYLCASRQGFLAKNIQYFGAGTRLSVL.

This clonotype was found a few times. The V and J genes are TRBV7-9 and TRBJ2-5; 9 bases match TRBD1. The CDR3 consists of 17 residues. Per germline, CDR1 SEHNR and CDR2 FQNEAQ (reference sequence). V shed 2 bases, J shed 5 bases, and the junction held 12 bases outside the gene matches. The CDR3 nucleotides read TGTGCCAGCAGCTTAAACCGCCGGGACAGGGACCGTGAGACCCAGTACTTC. Translating it yields CASSLNRRDRDRETQYF.

V is TRBV12-3 or TRBV12-4 and J is TRBJ1-2; TRBD1 matches at 7 bases. Losses at the gene ends were 2 bases for V and 7 bases for J; bases not matched to a gene: 7. The CDR3 runs 14 residues. In DNA, the CDR3 is TGTGCCAGCAGTTTACCCGGGACAGCGAGTGGCTACACCTTC. It codes for CASSLPGTASGYTF.

Many counts were recorded for this clonotype. V gene TRBV6-2 or TRBV6-3 combines with J gene TRBJ2-7; D possibly corresponds to TRBD1 (5 bases). Deletions cut 5 bases from V and 6 bases from J, with 14 bases between. Germline V gives CDR1 MNHEY, CDR2 SVGEGT. This CDR3 is built from 13 residues. CDR3 in DNA: TGTGCCAGCAGTCCTCAGGGTCTAGGCGAGCAGTACGTC. Translation gives CASSPQGLGEQYV.

A remark on this clonotype: Likely a read error: the CDR3 ends without its conserved phenylalanine or tryptophan. The chain links TRBV7-4 to TRBJ1-1, with 8 bases fitting TRBD1. J lost 3 bases, V lost 2 bases, and 2 bases had no gene match. The germline V gene encodes CDR1 SGHVT and CDR2 SQSDAQ. The CDR3 is made up of 14 amino acids. The CDR3 bases are TGTGCCAGCAGCTTATCGGACAGGGACACTGAAGCTTTCCTT. This codes for CASSLSDRDTEAFL.

This clonotype appeared a few times. CDR3 DNA sequence: TGCGCCAGCAGCCAAGAAGGTCGGTTCAGAAATGAAAAACTGTTTTTT. This encodes CASSQEGRFRNEKLFF. This sequence joins TRBV4-1 and TRBJ1-4; D unclear. The CDR3 has 16 residues. V was pared by 0 bases and J by 5 bases, with 13 bases between. Germline loops: CDR1 MGHRA, CDR2 YSYEKL.

This clonotype was observed a handful of times. The chain links TRBV12-3 or TRBV12-4 to TRBJ1-4, with 7 bases that match TRBD1. This CDR3 spans 16 amino acids. V lost 6 bases, J lost 5 bases, and 12 bases stayed unmatched. The CDR3 DNA reads TGTGCCAGCAGCGAAGGGGGCCCCCTCTCCAATGAAAAACTGTTTTTT. Amino acid sequence: CASSEGGPLSNEKLFF.

The chain links TRBV11-1 to TRBJ2-3; D possibly corresponds to TRBD2 (7 bases). The V gene lost 3 bases and the J gene lost 2 bases, with 21 bases spanning the gap. Germline CDR1 reads SGHAT; CDR2 reads FQDESV (reference sequence). The CDR3 consists of 18 residues. This chain's CDR3 is CASSLGRGATYPTDTQYF. CDR3 DNA: TGTGCCAGCAGCTTGGGTCGGGGGGCCACCTACCCCACAGATACGCAGTATTTT.

This clonotype was seen many times. The chain uses TRBV7-2 and TRBJ2-7, with 9 bases that match TRBD1. Trimming removed 4 bases from V and 4 bases from J; junction bases left unmatched: 8. The V gene's germline CDR1 is SGHTA and CDR2 FQGNSA. The CDR3 is made up of 15 amino acids. The CDR3 protein is CASSSPGQGVYEQYV. The DNA of the CDR3 is TGTGCCAGCAGCTCTCCGGGACAGGGAGTATACGAGCAGTACGTC.

The chain links TRBV18 to TRBJ1-5, with unresolved D. The CDR3 is 16 amino acids. V was clipped by 3 bases and J by 3 bases, with 15 bases between them. The germline gives CDR1 KGHSH, CDR2 LQKENI. The CDR3 region has the DNA TGTGCCAGCTCACCTACAACAAGGTATGACAATCAGCCCCAGCATTTT. This encodes CASSPTTRYDNQPQHF.

V and J are TRBV28 and TRBJ2-2; TRBD1 is a possible D gene (6 bases). V was cut by 5 bases and J by 8 bases, with 21 bases left in between. The CDR3 is 16 amino acids. The germline V gene has CDR1 MDHEN and CDR2 SYDVKM. In nucleotides, the CDR3 is TGTGCCAGCAGTAGCCCCGGGACATCCGACATTGGGGAGCTGTTTTTT. Encoded protein: CASSSPGTSDIGELFF.

The rearrangement uses TRBV6-2 or TRBV6-3 and TRBJ2-3; the match to TRBD2 covers 12 bases. The germline V gene encodes CDR1 MNHEY and CDR2 SVGEGT. This CDR3 contains 21 residues. V shed 5 bases and J 1 base; nucleotides not matched to a gene: 19. The CDR3 DNA follows: TGTGCCAGCAGTCCCAGACCCCCGGGACTAGCGGGCGCTCGGGGCACAGATACGCAGTATTTT. Translation: CASSPRPPGLAGARGTDTQYF.

To note about this clonotype: Given a much more abundant clone one base away, this may be a read error. The chain couples TRBV7-2 to TRBJ1-2; TRBD1 agrees at 8 bases. CDR3 length equals 16 residues. Per the germline V gene, CDR1 is SGHTA and CDR2 is FQGNSA. The CDR3 sequence: CASSFSGTGSSYGYNF. In DNA form, the CDR3 reads TGTGCCAGCAGCTTCTCCGGGACAGGCTCTTCTTATGGCTACAACTTC.

The chain is built from TRBV15 and TRBJ1-2, with a weak D call TRBD1 (5 bases). The V end lost 5 bases, the J end lost 4 bases, and 14 bases lay between the germline ends. Germline V gene lookup returns CDR1 LNHNV and CDR2 YYDKDF (reference sequence). CDR3 length: 14 residues. The DNA for the CDR3 is TGTGCCACCAGCCCAGGGAACAGTATCTATGGCTACACCTTC. It encodes CATSPGNSIYGYTF.

The chain joins TRBV3-1 to TRBJ2-1; TRBD2 matches 8 bases. This CDR3 is built from 16 residues. The germline V gene encodes CDR1 LGHDT and CDR2 YNNKEL (reference sequence). The J segment lost 2 bases and the V segment lost 2 bases, leaving 5 bases of the junction unmatched. CDR3 sequence (DNA): TGTGCCAGCAGCCAACAGCCGCGGGGGGCCTACAATGAGCAGTTCTTC. Its protein product is CASSQQPRGAYNEQFF.

This clonotype was observed a handful of times. The chain links TRBV2 to TRBJ2-2; D gene ambiguous. The CDR3 extends over 13 amino acids. Germline loops: CDR1 SNHLY, CDR2 FYNNEI. The ends were cut back, 3 bases at V and 3 bases at J, with 5 bases in the middle. CDR3 protein: CASSEPYTGELFF. In DNA, the CDR3 is TGTGCCAGCAGTGAGCCATACACCGGGGAGCTGTTTTTT. Together with reference TRBV2 and TRBJ2-2, the CDR3 gives the full variable domain: EPEVTQTPSHQVTQMGQEVILRCVPISNHLYFYWYRQILGQKVEFLVSFYNNEISEKSEIFDDQFSVERPDGSNFTLKIRSTKLEDSAMYFCASSEPYTGELFFGEGSRLTVL.

This clonotype was detected many times. The chain uses TRBV12-3 or TRBV12-4 and TRBJ2-7; D gene unclear. This CDR3 has 13 residues. V was clipped by 1 base and J by 5 bases, with 9 bases between them. The CDR3 bases are TGTGCCAGCAGTTTAGGCAACCCTAACGAGCAGTACTTC. It is translated as CASSLGNPNEQYF.

The J gene is TRBJ1-1, the V gene TRBV29-1, with D uncertain. Deletions cut 1 base from V and 4 bases from J, with 10 bases between. This CDR3 has 13 residues. Per germline, CDR1 SQVTM and CDR2 ANQGSEA. The DNA for the CDR3 is TGCAGCGTTGAAGTGGGGTTAGGCACTGAAGCTTTCTTT. Protein product: CSVEVGLGTEAFF.

The rearrangement links TRBV20-1 to TRBJ2-1; 9 bases are a match to TRBD1. Germline V gene sequence: CDR1 DFQATT, CDR2 SNEGSKA (reference sequence). The J segment lost 9 bases and the V segment lost 0 bases, leaving 9 bases of the junction unmatched. CDR3 length: 15 residues. The CDR3 bases are TGCAGTGCTAGAGATCGTGGACAGGGGACAGGTGAGCAGTTCTTC. Its translation is CSARDRGQGTGEQFF.

This clonotype turned up a few times. The chain carries TRBV6-1 and TRBJ2-7, with a possible D match to TRBD1 (6 bases). Germline lookup yields CDR1 MNHNS and CDR2 SASEGT. The CDR3 loop spans 15 amino acids. Trimming pared 5 bases from V and 5 bases from J, leaving 19 bases between. The CDR3 here is CASSNRVIAGDEQYV. CDR3 coding DNA: TGTGCCAGCAGTAACAGGGTTATTGCCGGTGACGAGCAGTACGTC.

This clonotype was counted a single time. The chain joins TRBV12-3 or TRBV12-4 to TRBJ2-1, with TRBD1 identical over 7 bases. The CDR3 is 12 residues long. J gave up 9 bases and V 6 bases, and 5 bases lay outside the gene matches. For the CDR3, the DNA is TGTGCCAGCAGCGGACAGGTTTCTGAGCAGTTCTTC. This sequence encodes CASSGQVSEQFF.

The V gene is TRBV19, the J gene TRBJ2-2; 8 bases are shared with TRBD1. Trimming removed 10 bases from V and 1 base from J; junction bases left unmatched: 2. Looked up from germline, CDR1 is LNHDA and CDR2 is SQIVND (reference sequence). The length of the CDR3 is 13 residues. CDR3 DNA: TGTGCCACGGGACAGGTGAACACCGGGGAGCTGTTTTTT. Amino acids: CATGQVNTGELFF.

The chain joins TRBV6-1 to TRBJ2-4, with TRBD1 matching 8 bases. CDR3 length: 17 residues. V was pared by 3 bases and J by 3 bases, with 10 bases of the junction left unmatched. Germline assignment: CDR1 MNHNS and CDR2 SASEGT. This CDR3 reads CASSDGTDRANKNIQYF. Written as DNA, the CDR3 is TGTGCCAGCAGTGACGGGACGGACAGGGCTAACAAAAACATTCAGTACTTC.

The chain has TRBV5-6 and TRBJ1-1, with 10 bases that match TRBD1. CDR1 is SGHDT, CDR2 YYEEEE, per germline. The CDR3 has 17 amino acids. The trim removed 4 bases at V and 0 bases at J, leaving 9 bases unmatched. CDR3: CASSGTGAGYMNTEAFF. DNA for the CDR3: TGTGCCAGCAGCGGGACAGGGGCGGGATATATGAACACTGAAGCTTTCTTT.

This clonotype was seen more than once but under ten times. The chain links TRBV20-1 to TRBJ2-3, with TRBD2 as a possible D gene (6 bases). Trimming took off 0 bases at V and 2 bases at J, with 21 bases between the two ends. Per germline, CDR1 DFQATT and CDR2 SNEGSKA (reference sequence). This CDR3 has 18 residues. The DNA for the CDR3 is TGCAGTGCTAGAGATGCAGGGTTCTCCGCGGGATACACAGATACGCAGTATTTT. This gives the protein CSARDAGFSAGYTDTQYF.

The rearrangement uses TRBV7-9 and TRBJ2-5; TRBD1 matches at 8 bases. V lost 1 base and J lost 5; bases outside the gene matches: 9. Germline CDR1 and CDR2: SEHNR and FQNEAQ (reference sequence). The CDR3 is 16 amino acids. CDR3 in amino acids: CASSLVYYRGFETQYF. The CDR3 coding sequence is TGTGCCAGCAGCTTAGTATATTACAGGGGGTTTGAGACCCAGTACTTC. The full variable domain, with the rest looked up from reference TRBV7-9 and TRBJ2-5, is DTGVSQNPRHKITKRGQNVTFRCDPISEHNRLYWYRQTLGQGPEFLTYFQNEAQLEKSRLLSDRFSAERPKGSFSTLEIQRTEQGDSAMYLCASSLVYYRGFETQYFGPGTRLLVL.